These 19 T cell receptor beta chains came from one sample sequenced in a study of blood T cell repertoires in COVID-19. This table comes from immunoSEQ multiplex PCR, and its TCRdb copy is limited to in-frame clones, with some not included. The profile shows roughly 54,000 clones, 70% to 90% of them singletons. Sequencing input: peripheral blood. Receptors originate from a human donor in a cohort sampled during active COVID-19.

The chain recombines TRBV11-2 with TRBJ2-7, with 8 bases matching TRBD2. The CDR3 sequence is 13 residues long. Losses at the gene ends were 3 bases for V and 4 bases for J; bases not matched to a gene: 2. CDR1 SGHAT and CDR2 FQNNGV come from the germline V gene. CDR3 DNA sequence: TGTGCCAGCAGCTTGGGCGGGAGGTACGAGCAGTACTTC. Translating it yields CASSLGGRYEQYF.

This sequence joins TRBV9 and TRBJ2-2, with D possibly TRBD1 on 6 matching bases. Trimming removed 3 bases from V and 3 bases from J, with 18 bases in between. The CDR3 is 17 residues long. The germline gives CDR1 SGDLS, CDR2 YYNGEE. Here the CDR3 reads CASSGTGNPRDTGELFF. DNA of the CDR3: TGTGCCAGCAGCGGCACAGGGAACCCCCGAGACACCGGGGAGCTGTTTTTT.

The chain couples TRBV6-1 to TRBJ2-7, with D perhaps TRBD1 (6 bases). The CDR3 contains 13 residues. Germline CDR1 reads MNHNS; CDR2 reads SASEGT. Trimming removed 3 bases from V and 6 bases from J, with 12 bases in between. DNA of the CDR3: TGTGCCAGCAGTGAGGTCAGGGGAACCGAGCAGTACTTC. It codes for CASSEVRGTEQYF.

The chain links TRBV28 to TRBJ1-2; D may be TRBD1 (6 bases). The CDR3 runs to 14 residues. Germline V gene data show CDR1 as MDHEN and CDR2 as SYDVKM. V lost 7 bases to trimming and J lost 4 bases, with 16 bases between them. The CDR3 DNA is TGTGCCAGCACCACTAGGACAGTCTTCTATGGCTACACCTTC. The encoded protein is CASTTRTVFYGYTF.

The chain is built from TRBV2 and TRBJ2-1; perhaps TRBD2 as D (6 bases). The V gene lost 5 bases and the J gene lost 6 bases, with 11 bases spanning the gap. This CDR3 contains 13 residues. The germline gives CDR1 SNHLY, CDR2 FYNNEI. CDR3 coding DNA: TGTGCCAGCAGTCGGGAGTCGGGCAATGAGCAGTTCTTC. Protein: CASSRESGNEQFF.

This clone was seen more than once but under ten times. As DNA, the CDR3 is TGCGCCAGCAGCCTGGAGACAGTTTACACCTACGAGCAGTACTTC. Residues: CASSLETVYTYEQYF. The chain carries TRBV5-1 and TRBJ2-7, with TRBD1 as a possible D gene (5 bases). The CDR3 sequence is 15 residues long. Trimming took off 4 bases at V and 2 bases at J, with 16 bases between the two ends. Germline V CDR1 and CDR2: SGHRS, YFSETQ.

This clone was counted once. V gene TRBV3-1 (or the pseudogene TRBV3-2) combines with J gene TRBJ1-6; D unclear. The CDR3 totals 12 residues. Germline lookup yields CDR1 LGHDT and CDR2 YNNKEL (reference sequence). Between the trimmed V and J ends, which lost 4 bases and 14 bases, there was a span of 12 bases. The CDR3 region is CASSLTPVTLHF. The DNA for the CDR3 is TGTGCCAGCAGCCTGACTCCCGTGACCCTCCACTTT.

This chain's CDR3 is CASILGLAGDPFYEQYF. CDR3 DNA: TGTGCCAGCATCCTAGGACTAGCGGGGGACCCTTTCTACGAGCAGTACTTC. The V gene is TRBV7-8, the J gene TRBJ2-7; 13 bases line up with TRBD2. The CDR3 is made up of 17 amino acids. Germline CDR1 is SGHVS and CDR2 is FQNEAQ. V lost 7 bases and J lost 3; bases outside the gene matches: 12.

This clone occurred many times. The chain employs TRBV19 and TRBJ2-3; the D is unclear. Germline CDR1 reads LNHDA; CDR2 reads SQIVND (reference sequence). This CDR3 has 12 amino acids. The ends were cut back, 1 base at V and 5 bases at J, with 4 bases in the middle. The CDR3 reads CASSIGRDTQYF. DNA of the CDR3: TGTGCCAGTAGTATAGGCAGAGATACGCAGTATTTT.

This rearrangement joins TRBV28 to TRBJ2-7, with 8 nucleotides matching TRBD2. V was clipped by 5 bases and J by 2 bases; unmatched bases: 5. This CDR3 has 14 residues. Germline lookup yields CDR1 MDHEN and CDR2 SYDVKM. The CDR3 protein is CASSPGGRTYEQYF. Here the CDR3 DNA reads TGTGCCAGCAGTCCCGGCGGGAGGACCTACGAGCAGTACTTC.

This clone was counted a single time. The V call is TRBV7-9, the J call TRBJ2-5, with D unclear. CDR1 and CDR2 from the germline V gene are SEHNR and FQNEAQ (reference sequence). CDR3 length: 14 residues. V gave up 1 base and J gave up 4 bases, with 10 bases separating them. CDR3 in amino acids: CASSLGGGGETQYF. CDR3 nucleotide sequence: TGTGCCAGCAGCTTAGGCGGCGGCGGAGAGACCCAGTACTTC. The whole variable domain, remainder taken from reference TRBV7-9 and TRBJ2-5, is DTGVSQNPRHKITKRGQNVTFRCDPISEHNRLYWYRQTLGQGPEFLTYFQNEAQLEKSRLLSDRFSAERPKGSFSTLEIQRTEQGDSAMYLCASSLGGGGETQYFGPGTRLLVL.

The chain joins TRBV7-8 to TRBJ2-3; 8 positions agree with TRBD2. V lost 1 base and J lost 3; bases outside the gene matches: 9. CDR1 is SGHVS and CDR2 is FQNEAQ in the germline V gene. This CDR3 has 17 residues. The CDR3 here is CASSLVRAGERTDTQYF. CDR3 bases: TGTGCCAGCAGCTTAGTAAGAGCGGGAGAACGAACAGATACGCAGTATTTT.

This chain joins TRBV9 and TRBJ2-1; 11 bases are a match to TRBD2. Trimming cost V 5 bases and J 4 bases; bases outside gene matches: 8. The CDR3 totals 16 residues. Germline CDR1 reads SGDLS; CDR2 reads YYNGEE. CDR3 region: CASSPLSGGVYNEQFF. DNA for the CDR3: TGTGCCAGCAGTCCACTTAGCGGGGGGGTATACAATGAGCAGTTCTTC.

J is TRBJ1-2 and V is TRBV15; TRBD1 agrees at 8 bases. The CDR3 is 14 residues long. Germline V gives CDR1 LNHNV, CDR2 YYDKDF (reference sequence). V trimming: 1 base; J trimming: 3 bases; junction bases outside the gene matches: 1. As DNA, the CDR3 is TGTGCCACCAGCAGAGCGACAGGGGACTATGGCTACACCTTC. Its protein is CATSRATGDYGYTF.

The chain combines TRBV7-9 with TRBJ1-5, with 9 nucleotides matching TRBD1. With 1 base clipped from V and 4 bases from J, the junction kept 2 bases outside the gene matches. The CDR3 runs 15 residues. Looked up from germline, CDR1 is SEHNR and CDR2 is FQNEAQ (reference sequence). Written as DNA, the CDR3 is TGTGCCAGCAGCTTAGGGACAGGGGTTAATCAGCCCCAGCATTTT. This encodes CASSLGTGVNQPQHF.

The chain employs TRBV5-4 and TRBJ2-2; D may be TRBD1 (6 bases). Per the germline V gene, CDR1 is SGHNT and CDR2 is YYREEE (reference sequence). The V end was cut by 1 base, the J end by 3 bases, with 13 bases between. CDR3 length: 16 amino acids. The CDR3 nucleotides are TGTGCCAGCAGCTTGTTCAGGGGCTACGACACCGGGGAGCTGTTTTTT. This sequence encodes CASSLFRGYDTGELFF.

This chain links TRBV10-1 with TRBJ1-1, with 7 bases identical to TRBD1. Looked up from germline, CDR1 is WNHNN and CDR2 is SYGVQD (reference sequence). This CDR3 contains 14 residues. With V trimmed by 7 bases and J by 1 base, 6 bases remained unmatched. This chain's CDR3 is CASITDRENTEAFF. The CDR3 DNA sequence: TGCGCCAGCATTACAGACAGGGAGAACACTGAAGCTTTCTTT.

V is TRBV5-1 and J is TRBJ1-2, with 9 nucleotides matching TRBD1. The trim removed 2 bases at V and 3 bases at J, leaving 5 bases unmatched. CDR3 length: 15 amino acids. In germline, CDR1 is SGHRS, CDR2 YFSETQ. CDR3 bases: TGCGCCAGCAGCTTTACAGGGGGCGCGGACTATGGCTACACCTTC. This encodes CASSFTGGADYGYTF. The full variable domain, with the rest looked up from reference TRBV5-1 and TRBJ1-2, is KAGVTQTPRYLIKTRGQQVTLSCSPISGHRSVSWYQQTPGQGLQFLFEYFSETQRNKGNFPGRFSGRQFSNSRSEMNVSTLELGDSALYLCASSFTGGADYGYTFGSGTRLTVV.

This clone was detected ten times or more. The rearrangement joins TRBV6-5 to TRBJ2-7; possibly TRBD1 for D (6 bases). V was pared by 6 bases and J by 2 bases, with 11 bases between. The length of the CDR3 is 13 residues. Germline V CDR1 and CDR2: MNHEY, SVGAGI. The CDR3 bases are TGTGCCAGCAGAGGACAGTGGGCCTACGAGCAGTACTTC. It yields the protein CASRGQWAYEQYF.